The 6 T cell receptor beta chains in this list originate from one sample, sequenced in a study of beta chain features in type 1 diabetes. Every bit of the isolated RNA underwent reverse transcription, so sequencing read expressed TCRB transcripts. The repertoire was sequenced with immunoSEQ multiplex PCR; TCRdb's copy has only in-frame clones and lacks some. The data show around 15,000 clones, less than 60% seen once. The sequenced sample consisted of stem cell memory CD4+ T cells from blood. The receptors come from a woman aged 18-30 years in good health.

This clone was found a few times. This rearrangement joins TRBV19 to TRBJ1-4; D remains unclear. This CDR3 is 15 amino acids long. Trimming cost V 7 bases and J 7 bases, with 19 bases left between them. Germline values: CDR1 LNHDA, CDR2 SQIVND (reference sequence). The chain's CDR3 is CASTELFQGGEKLFF. The DNA of the CDR3 is TGTGCCAGTACCGAGCTCTTCCAAGGCGGTGAAAAACTGTTTTTT.

The chain has TRBV29-1 and TRBJ2-7, with 11 nucleotides matching TRBD2. Germline assignment: CDR1 SQVTM and CDR2 ANQGSEA. The V and J ends lost 6 bases and 0 bases, in that order; junction bases with no gene match: 4. The CDR3 sequence is 14 residues long. DNA for the CDR3: TGCAGCGTCATGACTAGCGGGACCTCCTACGAGCAGTACTTC. This translates into CSVMTSGTSYEQYF.

The J gene is TRBJ2-7, the V gene TRBV6-1, with 10 bases fitting TRBD2. There are 14 residues in the CDR3. From germline, CDR1 is MNHNS and CDR2 SASEGT. V lost 5 bases to trimming and J lost 5 bases; unmatched junction nucleotides: 6. CDR3 residues: CASSTSGNNHEQYF. DNA for the CDR3: TGTGCCAGCAGTACTAGCGGGAATAACCACGAGCAGTACTTC.

The chain recombines TRBV5-6 with TRBJ2-3; tentatively, D is TRBD1 (5 bases). CDR1 and CDR2 (germline): SGHDT, YYEEEE. Trimming removed 4 bases at V and 5 bases at J, with 17 bases between. The CDR3 sequence is 15 residues long. The CDR3 DNA sequence: TGTGCCAGCAGCCCTCTCGCAGGGCAGGGAGATACGCAGTATTTT. It is translated as CASSPLAGQGDTQYF.

CDR3 protein: CASSLPQGNGYTF. The CDR3 bases are TGTGCCAGCAGCTTACCACAGGGGAATGGCTACACCTTC. The V gene is TRBV5-6, the J gene TRBJ1-2, with 7 bases fitting TRBD1. The germline V gene encodes CDR1 SGHDT and CDR2 YYEEEE. J gave up 6 bases and V 2 bases, and 4 bases lay outside the gene matches. The CDR3 covers 13 residues.

V usage is TRBV9 and J usage is TRBJ1-3; D possibly corresponds to TRBD1 (5 bases). The CDR3 runs 17 residues. Germline V gives CDR1 SGDLS, CDR2 YYNGEE. The V end lost 4 bases, the J end lost 2 bases, and 19 bases lay between the germline ends. CDR3 sequence: CASSPYAWQGTGNTIYF. The CDR3 DNA reads TGTGCCAGCAGCCCCTATGCCTGGCAGGGAACTGGAAACACCATATATTTT.